This T cell receptor (beta chain) was recovered during a study of blood T cell repertoires in COVID-19. About the research overall: COVID-19 samples, acute and convalescent, were from the United States, Italy and Spain. T cells, B-cell-depleted T cells, or PBMCs provided the cDNA or gDNA that served as material.

The authors' processing: Nucleated cell number was recorded as an estimate derived from reference gene primer amplification. Using immunoSEQ multiplex PCR, the repertoire was profiled, and TCRdb retains in-frame clones only, with some absent. V and J calls and clone size are copied from that table; D and trimming were computed from the DNA. The sample carries tens of thousands of clones, about 91% recorded once. The V end lost 5 bases, the J end lost 10 bases, and 17 bases lay between the germline ends. The CDR3 loop spans 13 amino acids. CDR1 is SEHNR and CDR2 is FQNEAQ in the germline V gene (reference sequence).

V gene TRBV7-9 combines with J gene TRBJ1-1, with unresolved D. What was sequenced was peripheral blood. The sequence came from a man in his 70s with active or convalescent COVID-19. The CDR3 nucleotides are TGTGCCAGCAGCGGCATACTCAACTACGGAGCTTTCTTT. Its translation is CASSGILNYGAFF.